This T cell receptor (beta chain) originates from a study of T-cell reconstitution after alpha-beta-depleted transplantation in children. This clonotype was found a few times. V was trimmed by 0 bases and J by 7 bases, leaving 16 bases between them. CDR3 length: 16 amino acids. CDR1 LGHDT and CDR2 YNNKEL come from the germline V gene (reference sequence). Unique molecular identifiers tagged the TCRbeta library. TCRdb processed the PCR reads anew with MiXCR; each CDR3 protein has one entry. The repertoire holds about 340,000 distinct CDR3 sequences, 10% seen once, with more than 2% in the top ten. This clonotype originated in a human donor who donated a stem cell graft to a child with acute lymphoblastic leukemia. V usage is TRBV3-1 and J usage is TRBJ2-1; D possibly corresponds to TRBD2 (6 bases). Sample: PBMCs from the stem cell graft donor, taken from the stem cell graft. The CDR3 reads CASSQETLSGPNEQFF. CDR3 in DNA: TGTGCCAGCAGCCAAGAAACCCTGAGCGGGCCAAATGAGCAGTTCTTC.